The rows below give T cell receptor beta chains drawn from one sample of a study of blood T cell repertoires in COVID-19. Profiling relied on immunoSEQ multiplex PCR, and the TCRdb table lists in-frame clones only, not all of them. The data contain 100,000 to 150,000 clones, about 81% of them singletons. Sample: peripheral blood. All receptors come from a man aged 30-40 years with COVID-19, enrolled during active disease. Each CDR3 is given with its conserved first and last residue. The D gene is left open where the match is weak. Size is stated for part of the rows, as once, few or many counts, or as a class when the clone is expanded.

V	size	J	D	CDR3	DNA
TRBV19	NA	TRBJ1-1	NA	CASSMAGGPTRDTEAFF	TGTGCCAGTAGTATGGCGGGGGGCCCCACGAGGGACACTGAAGCTTTCTTT
TRBV11-1	NA	TRBJ2-1	TRBD1	CASSQTGNHNEQFF	TGTGCCAGCAGCCAGACAGGGAACCACAATGAGCAGTTCTTC
TRBV4-3	NA	TRBJ2-3	TRBD1	CASSQEGTGGTDTQYF	TGCGCCAGCAGCCAAGAGGGCACAGGGGGCACAGATACGCAGTATTTT
TRBV19	once	TRBJ2-1	NA	CASSPETSRKFF	TGTGCCAGTAGTCCCGAGACTAGTAGGAAGTTCTTC
TRBV19	once	TRBJ2-3	NA	CASSTFGSTQYF	TGTGCCAGTAGTACCTTTGGGAGTACGCAGTATTTT
TRBV18	few	TRBJ2-6	NA	CASSPRGNPSGANVLTF	TGTGCCAGCTCACCACGCGGCAACCCCTCTGGGGCCAACGTCCTGACTTTC
TRBV11-3	NA	TRBJ2-7	NA	CASSTSNEQYF	TGTGCCAGCAGCACCTCTAACGAGCAGTACTTC
TRBV28	few	TRBJ2-1	NA	CASTAAGLGNYNEQFF	TGTGCCAGCACCGCCGCGGGGCTCGGGAATTACAATGAGCAGTTCTTC
TRBV28	once	TRBJ2-1	TRBD2	CASDAGASGARYNEQFF	TGTGCCAGCGATGCCGGGGCTAGCGGGGCCCGATACAATGAGCAGTTCTTC
TRBV19	NA	TRBJ1-5	TRBD1	CASKSWGTGVSQPQHF	TGTGCCAGTAAAAGTTGGGGGACAGGGGTGAGTCAGCCCCAGCATTTT
TRBV6-1	NA	TRBJ2-3	NA	CASSVLASAEADTQYF	TGTGCCAGCAGTGTACTAGCCTCGGCAGAGGCAGATACGCAGTATTTT
TRBV18	NA	TRBJ1-2	NA	CASSPPAEEAHYGYTF	TGTGCCAGCTCACCACCGGCAGAAGAGGCCCACTATGGCTACACCTTC
TRBV7-3	NA	TRBJ2-2	NA	CASSRTHRANTGELFF	TGTGCCAGCAGCCGAACGCACAGAGCGAACACCGGGGAGCTGTTTTTT
TRBV7-8	NA	TRBJ2-7	TRBD1	CASSLAGGVVFDEQYF	TGTGCCAGCAGCTTAGCAGGGGGCGTCGTATTCGACGAGCAGTACTTC
TRBV6-5	NA	TRBJ1-2	NA	CASSRVNYGYTF	TGTGCCAGCAGCAGGGTTAACTATGGCTACACCTTC
TRBV19	NA	TRBJ1-1	NA	CASSIWHGIAEAFF	TGTGCCAGTAGTATATGGCACGGGATCGCTGAAGCTTTCTTT